These 5 T cell receptor beta chains came from one sample sequenced in a study of regulatory T cells in long-lasting Graves disease. Regarding time point: newly diagnosed GD, antithyroid drugs for less than 3 months. With RNA extracted from PBMCs as input, the TCR library was made. Arm-PCR of CDR3 regions and iRepertoire HTBI primers were used to build TCR beta libraries. TCRdb used MiXCR to reprocess the multiplex PCR reads, holding one entry per CDR3 protein. The sample holds approximately 540,000 distinct CDR3 sequences; around 12% are singletons and the top ten take roughly 8.2%. These data are also associated with another study on T cells in Graves' hyperthyroidism and ophthalmopathy.

The sequences come from peripheral blood mononuclear cells (PBMCs), collected at new diagnosis, from a patient treated with antithyroid drugs. Every receptor here comes from a woman aged 25 to 45 with Graves disease.

For this clonotype: A much bigger clone sits one base away, suggesting this may be a read error. The chain employs TRBV27 and TRBJ1-2; 7 nucleotides agree with TRBD1. The germline V gene has CDR1 MNHEY and CDR2 SMNVEV (reference sequence). The CDR3 contains 15 residues. V lost 2 bases to trimming and J lost 7 bases; unmatched junction nucleotides: 10. For the CDR3, the DNA is TGTGCCAGCAGTTTAGTCCACAGGGGAAGAGGTGGCTACACCTTC. This encodes CASSLVHRGRGGYTF.

Ten or more counts support this clonotype. The chain combines TRBV11-2 with TRBJ1-4, with D possibly matching TRBD1 (6 bases). The CDR3 is 15 residues long. CDR1 and CDR2 (germline): SGHAT, FQNNGV. V was trimmed by 5 bases and J by 5 bases, leaving 15 bases between them. The DNA of the CDR3 is TGTGCCAGCAGCCGCAGGGGCCTAAGGAATGAAAAACTGTTTTTT. This codes for CASSRRGLRNEKLFF.

This clonotype was found a few times. The CDR3 spells CASTYGGLNTEAFF. CDR3 coding DNA: TGTGCCAGCACCTACGGGGGGTTGAACACTGAAGCTTTCTTT. The V gene is TRBV6-1, the J gene TRBJ1-1; D is possibly TRBD1 (5 bases). This CDR3 contains 14 residues. Germline lookup yields CDR1 MNHNS and CDR2 SASEGT. V gave up 7 bases and J gave up 0 bases, with 12 bases separating them.

V and J are TRBV2 and TRBJ1-1; perhaps TRBD1 as D (5 bases). Trimming took 4 bases from V and 4 from J, leaving 10 bases between them. The CDR3 consists of 13 residues. From germline, CDR1 is SNHLY and CDR2 FYNNEI. The CDR3 region has the DNA TGTGCCAGCAGTGGACGGGGGGGCACTGAAGCTTTCTTT. Protein: CASSGRGGTEAFF.

This clonotype was counted at least ten times. The gene calls are TRBV28 and TRBJ2-3, with D perhaps TRBD1 or TRBD2 (6 bases each). With 5 bases removed from V and 7 bases from J, the gap between germline ends came to 13 bases. The CDR3 spans 13 residues. CDR1 MDHEN and CDR2 SYDVKM come from the germline V gene. The CDR3 spells CASSRPGAHTQYF. The CDR3 bases are TGTGCCAGCAGTCGCCCGGGGGCGCATACGCAGTATTTT.